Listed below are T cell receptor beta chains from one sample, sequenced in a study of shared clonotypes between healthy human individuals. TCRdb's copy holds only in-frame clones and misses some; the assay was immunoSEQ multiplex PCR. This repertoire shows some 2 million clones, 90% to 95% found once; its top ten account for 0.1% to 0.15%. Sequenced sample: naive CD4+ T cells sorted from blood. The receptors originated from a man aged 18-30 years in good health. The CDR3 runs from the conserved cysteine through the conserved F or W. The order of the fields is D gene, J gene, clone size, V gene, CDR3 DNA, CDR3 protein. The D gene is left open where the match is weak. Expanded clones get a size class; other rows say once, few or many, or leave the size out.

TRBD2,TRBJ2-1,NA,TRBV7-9,TGTGCCAGCAGCTTTGTCGGGAGGGCAAAAAATGAGCAGTTCTTC,CASSFVGRAKNEQFF
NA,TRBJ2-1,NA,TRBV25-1,TGTGCCAGCAGTACTTCCCGGAACGGAGACAATGAGCAGTTCTTC,CASSTSRNGDNEQFF
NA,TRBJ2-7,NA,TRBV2,TGTGCCAGCAGTGAATCGGACGGATCCTACGAGCAGTACTTC,CASSESDGSYEQYF
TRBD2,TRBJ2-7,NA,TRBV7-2,TGTGCCAGCGGGAGGGACGCGAGCTCCTACGAGCAGTACTTC,CASGRDASSYEQYF
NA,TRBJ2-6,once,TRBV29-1,TGCAGCGTTGATGGTGCCTCTGGGGCCAACGTCCTGACTTTC,CSVDGASGANVLTF
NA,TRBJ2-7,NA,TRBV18,TGTGCCAGCTCACCGGACGAGGGAGTGCAGTACTTC,CASSPDEGVQYF
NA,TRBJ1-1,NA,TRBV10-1,TGCGCCACCTCGAAGGGGGTGAACACTGAAGCTTTCTTT,CATSKGVNTEAFF
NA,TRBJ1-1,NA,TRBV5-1,TGCGCCAGCAGCTTGGGGGAGGTACGGGGTAGGGCTGAAGCTTTCTTT,CASSLGEVRGRAEAFF
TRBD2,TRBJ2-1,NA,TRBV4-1,TGCGCCAGCAGCCTCGGGACTAGCGGTGAGCAGTTCTTC,CASSLGTSGEQFF
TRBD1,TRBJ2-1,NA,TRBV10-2,TGCGCCAGCAGACTGGACAGGGTGAGAAATGAGCAGTTCTTC,CASRLDRVRNEQFF